This TCR beta chain was recovered during a study of PD-L1 blockade in urothelial cancer. Time point indicated: pretreatment peripheral blood. The protocol was immunoSEQ multiplex PCR, while the TCRdb copy is restricted to in-frame clones and leaves out a portion. The top ten hold around 1.7% of the sample, which has tens of thousands of clones, 85% to 90% seen once. The sample in question was PBMCs, obtained around atezolizumab (anti-PD-L1) treatment. The source is a man in his sixties with urothelial cancer.

The CDR3 is CASSSLAGVWDTQYF. DNA for the CDR3: TGTGCCAGCAGTTCGCTAGCGGGAGTCTGGGATACGCAGTATTTT. The chain has TRBV6-5 and TRBJ2-3; 10 positions match TRBD2. Per germline, CDR1 MNHEY and CDR2 SVGAGI. This CDR3 contains 15 residues. V trimming: 4 bases; J trimming: 6 bases; junction bases outside the gene matches: 7.